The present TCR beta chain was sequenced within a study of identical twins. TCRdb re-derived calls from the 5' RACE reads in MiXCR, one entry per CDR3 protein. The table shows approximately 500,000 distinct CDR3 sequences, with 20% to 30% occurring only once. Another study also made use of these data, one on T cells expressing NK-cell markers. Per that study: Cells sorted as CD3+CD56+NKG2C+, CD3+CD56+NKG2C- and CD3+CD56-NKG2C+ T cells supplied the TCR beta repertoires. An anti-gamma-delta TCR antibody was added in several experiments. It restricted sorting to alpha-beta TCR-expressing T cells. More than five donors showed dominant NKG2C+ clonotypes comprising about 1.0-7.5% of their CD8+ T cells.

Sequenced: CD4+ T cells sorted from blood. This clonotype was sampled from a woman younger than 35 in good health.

As DNA, the CDR3 is TGTGCCAGCAGGCCACTAGTGACCCTGTTGGAGACCCAGTACTTC. This encodes CASRPLVTLLETQYF. The V call is TRBV27, the J call TRBJ2-5, with D possibly matching TRBD2 (5 bases). V gave up 6 bases and J gave up 5 bases, with 19 bases separating them. Germline CDR1 and CDR2: MNHEY and SMNVEV (reference sequence). The CDR3 consists of 15 residues.